Sequencing of this T cell receptor (beta chain) was carried out in a study of blood T cell repertoires in COVID-19. As for the study in general: The United States, Italy and Spain were the sources of the acute and convalescent COVID-19 samples. The cDNA or gDNA used as material had been derived from T cells, B-cell-depleted T cells, or PBMCs.

The CDR3 covers 13 residues. V was pared by 7 bases and J by 4 bases, with 13 bases between. As processed by the authors: Using reference gene primer amplification, nucleated cell counts were estimated. TCRdb keeps only in-frame clones here, not all; method: immunoSEQ multiplex PCR. The DNA was the basis for D and trimming; V, J and clone size are from that table. The sample lists some 59,000 clones; about 80% were seen once. The sample consisted of peripheral blood. The origin of this receptor is a man aged 80 or over with active or convalescent COVID-19. The chain couples TRBV12-3 or TRBV12-4 to TRBJ1-2; D gene uncertain. The CDR3 loop is CASIGMVSYGYTF. The CDR3 DNA sequence: TGTGCCAGCATTGGTATGGTGAGCTATGGCTACACCTTC.